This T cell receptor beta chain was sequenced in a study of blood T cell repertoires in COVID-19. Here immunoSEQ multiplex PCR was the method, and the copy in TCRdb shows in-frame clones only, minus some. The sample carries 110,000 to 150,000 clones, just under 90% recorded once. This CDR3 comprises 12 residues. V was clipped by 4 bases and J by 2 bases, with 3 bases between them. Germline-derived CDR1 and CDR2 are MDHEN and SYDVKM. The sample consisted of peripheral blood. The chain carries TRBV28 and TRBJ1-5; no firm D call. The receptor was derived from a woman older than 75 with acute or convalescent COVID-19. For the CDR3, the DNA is TGTGCCAGCAGTTCTGGCAATCAGCCCCAGCATTTT. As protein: CASSSGNQPQHF.